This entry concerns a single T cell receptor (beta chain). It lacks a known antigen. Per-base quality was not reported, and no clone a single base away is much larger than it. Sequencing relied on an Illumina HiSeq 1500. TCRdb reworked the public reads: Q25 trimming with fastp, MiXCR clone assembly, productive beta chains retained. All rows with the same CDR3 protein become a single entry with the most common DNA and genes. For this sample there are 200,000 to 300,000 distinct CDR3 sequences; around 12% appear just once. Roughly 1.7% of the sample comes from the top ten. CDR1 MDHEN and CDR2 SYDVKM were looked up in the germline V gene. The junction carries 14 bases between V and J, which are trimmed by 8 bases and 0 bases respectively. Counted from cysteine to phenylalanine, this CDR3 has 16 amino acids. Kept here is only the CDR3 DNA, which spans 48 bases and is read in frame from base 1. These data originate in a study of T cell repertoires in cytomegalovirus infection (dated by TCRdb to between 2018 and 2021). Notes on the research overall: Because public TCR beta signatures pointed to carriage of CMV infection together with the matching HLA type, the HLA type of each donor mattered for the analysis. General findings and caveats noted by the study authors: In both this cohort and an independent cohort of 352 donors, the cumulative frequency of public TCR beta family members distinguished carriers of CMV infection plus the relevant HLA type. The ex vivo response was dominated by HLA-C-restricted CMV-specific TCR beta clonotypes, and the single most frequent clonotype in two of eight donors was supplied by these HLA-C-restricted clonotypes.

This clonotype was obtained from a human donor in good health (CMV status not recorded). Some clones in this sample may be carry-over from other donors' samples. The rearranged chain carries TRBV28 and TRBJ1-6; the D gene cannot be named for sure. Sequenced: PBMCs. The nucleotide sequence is TGTGCCAGCCGCGAACGGATGAGCTCCTATAATTCACCCCTCCACTTT. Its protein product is CASRERMSSYNSPLHF. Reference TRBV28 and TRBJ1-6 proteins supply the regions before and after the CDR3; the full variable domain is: DVKVTQSSRYLVKRTGEKVFLECVQDMDHENMFWYRQDPGLGLRLIYFSYDVKMKEKGDIPEGYSVSREKKERFSLILESASTNQTSMYLCASRERMSSYNSPLHFGNGTRLTVT.